These 9 T cell receptor beta chains came from one sample sequenced in a study of blood T cells in healthy people across ages. Using a J-beta primer mix together with a sample-barcoded 5' primer, a second PCR was run for roughly 7 to 11 cycles. TCRdb called the 5' RACE reads again in MiXCR, with one record for every CDR3 protein. Of under 750,000 distinct CDR3 sequences listed, under 55% are singletons. Sequencing used blood. The receptors shown here come from a man older than 75 in good health.

Only a few counts were recorded for this clonotype. The rearrangement uses TRBV7-2 and TRBJ2-5; 7 positions match TRBD2. Per the germline V gene, CDR1 is SGHTA and CDR2 is FQGNSA. The V gene end was trimmed by 1 base and the J gene end by 6 bases; junction bases not matched to a gene: 14. The CDR3 length is 17 residues. DNA of the CDR3: TGTGCCAGCAGCTTAGTGGGGCGGGAGTACGGCGGGCAGACCCAGTACTTC. This codes for CASSLVGREYGGQTQYF. Complete variable domain (other parts from reference TRBV7-2 and TRBJ2-5): GAGVSQSPSNKVTEKGKDVELRCDPISGHTALYWYRQSLGQGLEFLIYFQGNSAPDKSGLPSDRFSAERTGGSVSTLTIQRTQQEDSAVYLCASSLVGREYGGQTQYFGPGTRLLVL.

The chain has TRBV29-1 and TRBJ2-3; TRBD2 matches 7 bases. Trimming removed 7 bases from V and 6 bases from J; junction bases left unmatched: 7. Germline CDR1 is SQVTM and CDR2 is ANQGSEA. The CDR3 is 12 residues long. DNA for the CDR3: TGCAGCGGAGGACTGGGAGGGGATACGCAGTATTTT. Encoded protein: CSGGLGGDTQYF.

The genes are TRBV3-1 and TRBJ2-3; 11 positions agree with TRBD2. CDR1 is LGHDT, CDR2 YNNKEL, per germline (reference sequence). The CDR3 runs to 16 residues. Unmatched junction bases numbered 8, after V lost 3 bases and J lost 6 bases. In DNA form, the CDR3 reads TGTGCCAGCAGCCACTTCCTAGCGGGAGGAGAGGATACGCAGTATTTT. Its translation is CASSHFLAGGEDTQYF.

Regarding this clonotype: A much larger clone sits a single nucleotide away, making a read error possible. The J gene is TRBJ2-7, the V gene TRBV6-5, with D hard to call. The length of the CDR3 is 13 residues. From germline, CDR1 is MNHEY and CDR2 SVGAGI. V dropped 6 bases and J dropped 3 bases, with 12 bases sitting between them. Here the CDR3 reads CASSPDDFYEQYF. In nucleotides, the CDR3 is TGTGCCAGCAGCCCCGACGACTTCTACGAGCAGTACTTC.

The rearrangement uses TRBV6-2 or TRBV6-3 and TRBJ2-6; D remains ambiguous. Germline CDR1 and CDR2: MNHEY and SVGEGT. The CDR3 covers 15 residues. Trimming removed 6 bases at V and 2 bases at J, with 11 bases between. CDR3 bases: TGTGCCAGCAGCCGAGCTGGGGCTGGGGCCAACGTCCTGACTTTC. Its translation is CASSRAGAGANVLTF.

The chain is built from TRBV10-1 and TRBJ2-2; 7 nucleotides align to TRBD1. V was pared by 6 bases and J by 4 bases, with 5 bases of the junction left unmatched. Germline lookup yields CDR1 WNHNN and CDR2 SYGVQD (reference sequence). The CDR3 has 14 residues. The CDR3 is CASRPGQSTGELFF. The CDR3 coding sequence is TGCGCCAGCAGACCGGGACAGAGCACCGGGGAGCTGTTTTTT.

The rearrangement uses TRBV6-1 and TRBJ2-1, with 9 positions matching TRBD2. Germline CDR1 MNHNS, CDR2 SASEGT. The V and J ends lost 6 bases and 1 base, in that order; junction bases with no gene match: 7. This CDR3 has 16 amino acids. CDR3 in amino acids: CASRTSGTLSYNEQFF. CDR3 in DNA: TGTGCCAGCAGGACTAGCGGAACGTTGTCCTACAATGAGCAGTTCTTC.

About this clonotype: This sequence may be a read error, since a much larger clone differs from it by one base. This rearrangement joins TRBV6-6 to TRBJ2-7, with D unclear. Germline V gives CDR1 MNHNY, CDR2 SVGAGI (reference sequence). The CDR3 has 14 residues. In DNA form, the CDR3 reads TGTGCCGGCAGTTACTCATCCCAGTCCTACGAGCAGTACTTC. Protein product: CAGSYSSQSYEQYF.

The chain employs TRBV4-2 and TRBJ2-2; 10 bases agree with TRBD2. CDR3 length equals 19 residues. After removal of 0 bases from V and 1 base from J, the junction contained 8 bases not matched to a gene. Looked up from germline, CDR1 is LGHNA and CDR2 is YNFKEQ. Here the CDR3 reads CASSQEWSSGSLNTGELFF. CDR3 DNA sequence: TGTGCCAGCAGCCAAGAGTGGTCTAGCGGGAGCCTGAACACCGGGGAGCTGTTTTTT.